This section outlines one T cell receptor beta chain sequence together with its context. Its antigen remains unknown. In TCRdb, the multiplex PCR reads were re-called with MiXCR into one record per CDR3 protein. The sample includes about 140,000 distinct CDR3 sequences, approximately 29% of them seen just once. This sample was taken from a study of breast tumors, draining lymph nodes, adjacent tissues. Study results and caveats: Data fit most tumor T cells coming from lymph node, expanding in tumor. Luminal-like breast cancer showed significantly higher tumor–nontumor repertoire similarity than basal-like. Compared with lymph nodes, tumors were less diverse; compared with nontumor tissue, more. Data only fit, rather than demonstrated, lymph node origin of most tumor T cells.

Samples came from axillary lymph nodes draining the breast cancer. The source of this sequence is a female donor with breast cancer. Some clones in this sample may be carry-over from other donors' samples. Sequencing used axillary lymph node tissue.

The CDR3 DNA is TGTGCCAGCAGCGCCCGGCAGGGGGGCGAGCAGTACGTC. Protein: CASSARQGGEQYV. This chain uses TRBV9 with TRBJ2-7; maybe TRBD1 (7 bases). Germline loops: CDR1 SGDLS, CDR2 YYNGEE. The CDR3 length is 13 residues. V lost 3 bases, J lost 6 bases, and 13 bases lay in between.